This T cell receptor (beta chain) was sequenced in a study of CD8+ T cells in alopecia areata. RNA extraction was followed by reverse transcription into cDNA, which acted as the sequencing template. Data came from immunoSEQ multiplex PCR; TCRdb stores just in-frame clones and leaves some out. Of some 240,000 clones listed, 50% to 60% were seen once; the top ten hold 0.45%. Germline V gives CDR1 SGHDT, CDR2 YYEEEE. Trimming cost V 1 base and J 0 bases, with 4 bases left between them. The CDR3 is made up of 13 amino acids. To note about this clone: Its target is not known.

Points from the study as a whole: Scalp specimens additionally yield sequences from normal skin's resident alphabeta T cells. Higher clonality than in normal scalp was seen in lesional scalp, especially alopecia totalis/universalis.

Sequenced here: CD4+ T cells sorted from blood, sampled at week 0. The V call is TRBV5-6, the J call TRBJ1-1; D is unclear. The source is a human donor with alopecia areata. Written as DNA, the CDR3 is TGTGCCAGCAGCTTGCCCATGAACACTGAAGCTTTCTTT. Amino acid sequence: CASSLPMNTEAFF.